These 26 T cell receptor beta chains originate from one sample sequenced in a study of blood T cell repertoires in COVID-19. Data came from immunoSEQ multiplex PCR; TCRdb stores just in-frame clones and leaves some out. The sample contains about 86,000 clones, approximately 82% of which appear only once. Sequences were obtained from peripheral blood. These TCRs come from a woman older than 75 with acute or convalescent COVID-19.

The V and J genes are TRBV7-3 and TRBJ1-6, with TRBD1 identical over 7 bases. The CDR3 sequence is 14 residues long. The ends lost 4 bases at V and 5 bases at J; junction bases unmatched: 2. The V gene's germline CDR1 is SGHTA and CDR2 FQGTGA. The CDR3 protein is CASSYRGDNSPLHF. In DNA form, the CDR3 reads TGTGCCAGCAGCTACAGGGGAGATAATTCACCCCTCCACTTT. Looking up the rest from reference TRBV7-3 and TRBJ1-6 gives the full variable domain: GAGVSQTPSNKVTEKGKYVELRCDPISGHTALYWYRQSLGQGPEFLIYFQGTGAADDSGLPNDRFFAVRPEGSVSTLKIQRTERGDSAVYLCASSYRGDNSPLHFGNGTRLTVT.

The J gene is TRBJ1-1, the V gene TRBV5-1; 7 positions match TRBD1. V trimming: 3 bases; J trimming: 3 bases; junction bases outside the gene matches: 2. In germline, CDR1 is SGHRS, CDR2 YFSETQ. The CDR3 covers 13 residues. The CDR3 reads CASSSQGDTEAFF. The CDR3 DNA reads TGCGCCAGCAGCTCTCAGGGGGACACTGAAGCTTTCTTT.

This chain joins TRBV5-4 and TRBJ1-1; no firm D call. V gave up 4 bases and J gave up 3 bases, with 16 bases separating them. This CDR3 spans 15 amino acids. Germline CDR1 reads SGHNT; CDR2 reads YYREEE (reference sequence). In DNA, the CDR3 is TGTGCCAGCAGCCCCGTCGGTACGCTCTACACTGAAGCTTTCTTT. Translated, it gives CASSPVGTLYTEAFF. Full variable domain (missing parts from reference TRBV5-4 and TRBJ1-1): ETGVTQSPTHLIKTRGQQVTLRCSSQSGHNTVSWYQQALGQGPQFIFQYYREEENGRGNFPPRFSGLQFPNYSSELNVNALELDDSALYLCASSPVGTLYTEAFFGQGTRLTVV.

This clone has just one count. The genes are TRBV6-5 and TRBJ1-1, with 8 bases lining up with TRBD1. V lost 10 bases to trimming and J lost 0 bases; unmatched junction nucleotides: 7. Looked up from germline, CDR1 is MNHEY and CDR2 is SVGAGI. This CDR3 has 14 residues. This CDR3 reads CATGMDRVNTEAFF. The CDR3 DNA sequence: TGTGCCACCGGGATGGACAGGGTGAACACTGAAGCTTTCTTT.

The CDR3 protein is CASSLSRAVVTDTQYF. The CDR3 nucleotides read TGTGCCAGCAGCCTGAGCCGAGCGGTGGTCACAGATACGCAGTATTTT. The rearrangement links TRBV7-2 to TRBJ2-3, with a possible D match to TRBD2 (5 bases). This CDR3 is built from 16 residues. Germline V gene lookup returns CDR1 SGHTA and CDR2 FQGNSA. V gave up 5 bases and J gave up 2 bases, with 17 bases separating them.

The chain uses TRBV5-1 and TRBJ1-5; no reliable D call. V lost 0 bases, J lost 7 bases, and 11 bases lay in between. The CDR3 has 14 amino acids. The germline V gene has CDR1 SGHRS and CDR2 YFSETQ. Here the CDR3 DNA reads TGCGCCAGCAGCTTGGGTGCAGGAAGGCAGCCCCAGCATTTT. Translated: CASSLGAGRQPQHF.

The chain has TRBV6-6 and TRBJ2-1, with 7 bases fitting TRBD1. The junction had 4 bases not matched to a gene; V was cut back by 6 bases and J by 5 bases. The CDR3 spans 13 residues. Germline V gene sequence: CDR1 MNHNY, CDR2 SVGAGI (reference sequence). CDR3 in DNA: TGTGCCAGCAGCATGGACAGGAACAATGAGCAGTTCTTC. It encodes CASSMDRNNEQFF.

This chain uses TRBV5-6 with TRBJ1-5; D perhaps matches TRBD1 (5 bases). Trimming left V 2 bases short and J 4 bases short, with 10 bases between. The length of the CDR3 is 14 residues. CDR1 is SGHDT and CDR2 is YYEEEE in the germline V gene. In DNA form, the CDR3 reads TGTGCCAGCAGCTTTGGACACATTAATCAGCCCCAGCATTTT. It specifies CASSFGHINQPQHF.

This chain uses TRBV27 with TRBJ1-6, with D perhaps TRBD1 (5 bases). Trimming stripped 6 bases from V and 10 bases from J, with 16 bases between. The CDR3 is made up of 14 amino acids. Germline V CDR1 and CDR2: MNHEY, SMNVEV (reference sequence). This chain's CDR3 is CASSYPEQGSPLHF. CDR3 DNA sequence: TGTGCCAGCAGCTATCCCGAGCAGGGCTCACCCCTCCACTTT.

Comment on this clone: Other DNA sequences in this sample translate to the same CDR3. The V gene is TRBV7-2, the J gene TRBJ1-2; D unresolved. Germline V gene data show CDR1 as SGHTA and CDR2 as FQGNSA. The CDR3 length is 13 residues. The germline V and J ends were trimmed by 1 base and 2 bases, with 5 bases remaining between them. The CDR3 bases are TGTGCCAGCAGCTTAGGGCAGAACTATGGCTACACCTTC. Protein product: CASSLGQNYGYTF. Drawing the rest from reference TRBV7-2 and TRBJ1-2, the complete variable domain is GAGVSQSPSNKVTEKGKDVELRCDPISGHTALYWYRQSLGQGLEFLIYFQGNSAPDKSGLPSDRFSAERTGGSVSTLTIQRTQQEDSAVYLCASSLGQNYGYTFGSGTRLTVV.

The V call is TRBV20-1, the J call TRBJ2-5, with D unclear. Between the trimmed V and J ends, which lost 5 bases and 1 base, there was a span of 5 bases. Germline V CDR1 and CDR2: DFQATT, SNEGSKA (reference sequence). The CDR3 has 11 amino acids. The chain's CDR3 is CSALLQETQYF. The CDR3 DNA is TGCAGTGCTTTACTCCAAGAGACCCAGTACTTC.

The V gene is TRBV5-4, the J gene TRBJ2-5; TRBD2 matches 11 bases. The CDR3 covers 15 residues. Germline values: CDR1 SGHNT, CDR2 YYREEE (reference sequence). The junction had 4 bases not matched to a gene; V was cut back by 1 base and J by 5 bases. DNA of the CDR3: TGTGCCAGCAGCTTGACTAGCGGGAGAGCCGAGACCCAGTACTTC. It yields the protein CASSLTSGRAETQYF.

The chain carries TRBV7-3 and TRBJ2-3, with D possibly TRBD1 on 5 matching bases. The CDR3 loop spans 15 amino acids. In germline, CDR1 is SGHTA, CDR2 FQGTGA. The ends were cut back, 4 bases at V and 4 bases at J, with 15 bases in the middle. The CDR3 sequence is CASSSQGHGADTQYF. CDR3 nucleotide sequence: TGTGCCAGCAGCTCCCAGGGCCATGGGGCAGATACGCAGTATTTT.

V is TRBV5-6 and J is TRBJ2-3; 7 bases match TRBD1. V trimming: 3 bases; J trimming: 3 bases; junction bases outside the gene matches: 7. The CDR3 has 15 residues. The germline gives CDR1 SGHDT, CDR2 YYEEEE. This CDR3 reads CASSSGQDPTDTQYF. The DNA of the CDR3 is TGTGCCAGCAGCTCCGGACAGGACCCGACAGATACGCAGTATTTT.

This rearrangement joins TRBV9 to TRBJ2-5; 9 positions agree with TRBD1. This CDR3 comprises 14 residues. Germline trimming cut 4 bases from V and 5 bases from J; bases unmatched to any gene: 6. Germline V gives CDR1 SGDLS, CDR2 YYNGEE. The CDR3 region is CASSSTGGRETQYF. The CDR3 DNA is TGTGCCAGCAGCTCTACAGGGGGCAGGGAGACCCAGTACTTC. The variable domain in full, with the rest retrieved from reference TRBV9 and TRBJ2-5, is DSGVTQTPKHLITATGQRVTLRCSPRSGDLSVYWYQQSLDQGLQFLIQYYNGEERAKGNILERFSAQQFPDLHSELNLSSLELGDSALYFCASSSTGGRETQYFGPGTRLLVL.

This clone was picked up one time. The rearrangement joins TRBV5-1 to TRBJ2-7; the D is unclear. The CDR3 is 11 amino acids. The V gene's germline CDR1 is SGHRS and CDR2 YFSETQ. Trimming shortened V by 4 bases and J by 3 bases, and 5 bases separated the two germline ends. CDR3 in amino acids: CASSVGYEQYF. As DNA, the CDR3 is TGCGCCAGCAGCGTCGGCTACGAGCAGTACTTC.

This chain connects TRBV5-6 to TRBJ2-1, with D perhaps matching TRBD2 (5 bases). V was clipped by 5 bases and J by 2 bases, with 17 bases between them. The CDR3 sequence is 16 residues long. From germline, CDR1 is SGHDT and CDR2 YYEEEE. The CDR3 DNA reads TGTGCCAGCAGTCCGGATATGCGGGCTGCCTACAATGAGCAGTTCTTC. This sequence encodes CASSPDMRAAYNEQFF.

J is TRBJ2-7 and V is TRBV28; weak D call: TRBD2 (6 bases). CDR1 is MDHEN, CDR2 SYDVKM, per germline. This CDR3 has 11 amino acids. The V end was cut by 11 bases, the J end by 5 bases, with 13 bases between. The CDR3 sequence is CARLREDEQYF. The DNA for the CDR3 is TGTGCCCGCCTCAGGGAGGACGAGCAGTACTTC.

V usage is TRBV2 and J usage is TRBJ1-4; D ambiguous. Germline-derived CDR1 and CDR2 are SNHLY and FYNNEI. The CDR3 consists of 12 residues. V dropped 8 bases and J dropped 6 bases, with 10 bases sitting between them. The DNA for the CDR3 is TGTGCCAGCTGCAGGCCAGATGAAAAACTGTTTTTT. As protein: CASCRPDEKLFF.

The V and J genes are TRBV6-1 and TRBJ1-5; 8 nucleotides match TRBD1. CDR3 length: 17 amino acids. Germline V gene data show CDR1 as MNHNS and CDR2 as SASEGT. Trimming removed 2 bases from V and 3 bases from J; junction bases left unmatched: 9. The CDR3 DNA reads as TGTGCCAGCAGTGAATTTTTGGCAGGGGGCCCCAATCAGCCCCAGCATTTT. Its protein is CASSEFLAGGPNQPQHF.

The CDR3 loop reads CASSTQGLVGTQYF. The CDR3 DNA sequence: TGTGCCAGTAGCACGCAGGGGTTAGTTGGGACCCAGTACTTC. The chain carries TRBV19 and TRBJ2-5; tentatively, D is TRBD1 (6 bases). V gave up 6 bases and J gave up 7 bases, with 18 bases separating them. This CDR3 is 14 amino acids long. Looked up from germline, CDR1 is LNHDA and CDR2 is SQIVND (reference sequence).

The chain has TRBV27 and TRBJ1-1, with 9 bases matching TRBD1. This CDR3 has 16 amino acids. The ends lost 6 bases at V and 4 bases at J; junction bases unmatched: 12. CDR1 is MNHEY and CDR2 is SMNVEV in the germline V gene (reference sequence). Written as DNA, the CDR3 is TGTGCCAGCAGGATGGGACAGGGCAGCTTGGGCACTGAAGCTTTCTTT. Translated: CASRMGQGSLGTEAFF.

The V call is TRBV9, the J call TRBJ2-1, with D possibly being TRBD1 (5 bases). Germline lookup yields CDR1 SGDLS and CDR2 YYNGEE. The CDR3 is 15 amino acids. Trimming cost V 4 bases and J 2 bases, with 13 bases left between them. DNA for the CDR3: TGTGCCAGCAGCCCTAGGGGCGGAACCTACAATGAGCAGTTCTTC. It codes for CASSPRGGTYNEQFF.

V gene TRBV2 combines with J gene TRBJ1-6; D may be TRBD1 (5 bases). CDR1 is SNHLY, CDR2 FYNNEI, per germline. Trimming took 0 bases from V and 7 from J, leaving 10 bases between them. The CDR3 consists of 15 residues. The CDR3 loop reads CASSEASGRNSPLHF. CDR3 coding DNA: TGTGCCAGCAGTGAAGCGTCAGGGCGCAATTCACCCCTCCACTTT.

This clone came up a few times. The chain recombines TRBV5-1 with TRBJ2-2, with D perhaps TRBD2 (9 bases). CDR3 size: 19 residues. CDR1 and CDR2 from the germline V gene are SGHRS and YFSETQ. V dropped 0 bases and J dropped 3 bases, with 21 bases sitting between them. For the CDR3, the DNA is TGCGCCAGCAGCTTGGGACAGGGGATGACTAGCGGATACACCGGGGAGCTGTTTTTT. Translated: CASSLGQGMTSGYTGELFF.

This sequence joins TRBV3-1 (or the pseudogene TRBV3-2) and TRBJ2-1, with TRBD2 matching 15 bases. This CDR3 region has 15 residues. CDR1 and CDR2 from the germline V gene are LGHDT and YNNKEL (reference sequence). V lost 4 bases, J lost 11 bases, and 6 bases stayed unmatched. The CDR3 spells CASSRGLAGGVQQFF. CDR3 coding DNA: TGTGCCAGCAGCCGAGGACTAGCGGGAGGGGTGCAGCAGTTCTTC.